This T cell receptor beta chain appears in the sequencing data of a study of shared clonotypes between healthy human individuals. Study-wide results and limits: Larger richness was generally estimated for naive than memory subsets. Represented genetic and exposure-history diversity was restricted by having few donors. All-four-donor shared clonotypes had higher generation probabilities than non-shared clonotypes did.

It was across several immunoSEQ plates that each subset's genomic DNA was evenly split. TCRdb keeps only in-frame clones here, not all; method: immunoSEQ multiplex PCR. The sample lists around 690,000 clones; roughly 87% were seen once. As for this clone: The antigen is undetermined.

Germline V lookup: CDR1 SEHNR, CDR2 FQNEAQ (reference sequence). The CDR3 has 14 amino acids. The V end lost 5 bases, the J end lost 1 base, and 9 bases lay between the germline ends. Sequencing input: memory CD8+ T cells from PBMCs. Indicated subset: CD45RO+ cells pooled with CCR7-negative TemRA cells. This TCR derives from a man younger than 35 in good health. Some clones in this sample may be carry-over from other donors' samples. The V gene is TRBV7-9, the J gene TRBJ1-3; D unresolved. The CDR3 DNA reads TGTGCCAGCAGCGGATACGAGTCTGGAAACACCATATATTTT. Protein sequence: CASSGYESGNTIYF. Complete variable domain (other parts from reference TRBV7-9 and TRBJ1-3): DTGVSQNPRHKITKRGQNVTFRCDPISEHNRLYWYRQTLGQGPEFLTYFQNEAQLEKSRLLSDRFSAERPKGSFSTLEIQRTEQGDSAMYLCASSGYESGNTIYFGEGSWLTVV.